This section outlines one TCR beta chain sequence together with its context. Its antigen remains unidentified. The CDR3 contains 14 residues. The V and J ends lost 7 bases and 4 bases respectively, with 16 bases between them. Germline values: CDR1 MNHEY, CDR2 SVGEGT. Through a sample-barcoded 5' primer and a J-beta primer mix, a second PCR was run for roughly 6 to 11 cycles. A single record per CDR3 protein comes from TCRdb applying MiXCR to the 5' RACE reads. Of about 1,500,000 distinct CDR3 sequences detected, roughly 45% appear once; the ten largest clones hold around 8%. This sample is drawn from a study of blood T cells in healthy people across ages. Study-level background: There was about one barcoded beta molecule captured by template switching per two T cells.

The study, taken as a whole, reports: Diversity figures derived from one million T cells were judged to underestimate the true value. TCR beta diversity per million T cells fell roughly linearly with age. Relative to aged donors, long-lived donors carried more naive CD4+ cells and displayed higher diversity.

The source of this sequence is a woman aged 18-30 years in good health. V and J are TRBV6-2 or TRBV6-3 and TRBJ1-2; D is undetermined. Sequencing input: blood. CDR3 DNA: TGTGCCAGCACCCGGCCTCCCTCCAGCTATGGCTACACCTTC. This translates into CASTRPPSSYGYTF.